Following are 7 T cell receptor beta chains from one sample sequenced in a study of Ad26.COV2.S vaccination and SARS-CoV-2 variants. TCRdb keeps only in-frame clones here, not all; method: immunoSEQ multiplex PCR. The data hold 350,000 to 450,000 clones, with 89% observed a single time. Treatment reported: around 19 received Ad26.COV2.S at low or high dose, single or two shots; a few received placebo; per-sample allocation not given. Samples analyzed were those drawn on day 63 after the first vaccine or placebo injection. This specimen was peripheral blood, taken in a trial of Ad26.COV2.S vaccine versus placebo. All receptors come from a person aged 18-60 years who received the Ad26.COV2.S COVID-19 vaccine or a placebo.

This clone was seen a single time. In nucleotides, the CDR3 is TGTGCCAGCAGCGCTGGGACAGGTCGGTACGAGCAGTACTTC. As protein: CASSAGTGRYEQYF. The chain joins TRBV9 to TRBJ2-7, with TRBD1 matching 8 bases. There are 14 residues in the CDR3. Germline V CDR1 and CDR2: SGDLS, YYNGEE. J was trimmed by 4 bases and V by 3 bases; bases with no gene match: 6.

The chain links TRBV11-3 to TRBJ2-3; D possibly corresponds to TRBD2 (5 bases). The V end was cut by 1 base, the J end by 3 bases, with 11 bases between. The CDR3 is 15 residues long. The germline V gene has CDR1 SGHNT and CDR2 YENEEA. The CDR3 DNA is TGTGCCAGCAGCTTAGTGGCTAGCCCGACAGATACGCAGTATTTT. Translation: CASSLVASPTDTQYF.

This chain joins TRBV18 and TRBJ2-3; the D gene is possibly TRBD2 (5 bases). In germline, CDR1 is KGHSH, CDR2 LQKENI. This CDR3 is 14 amino acids long. With 2 bases removed from V and 2 bases from J, the gap between germline ends came to 8 bases. CDR3 protein: CASSPGSLTDTQYF. Written as DNA, the CDR3 is TGTGCCAGCTCACCAGGGAGCCTCACAGATACGCAGTATTTT.

This chain links TRBV15 with TRBJ1-4, with D unclear. The CDR3 is made up of 13 amino acids. CDR1 is LNHNV and CDR2 is YYDKDF in the germline V gene (reference sequence). Trimming took 4 bases from V and 8 from J, leaving 11 bases between them. The CDR3: CATSTTPPEKLFF. CDR3 coding DNA: TGTGCCACCAGCACGACCCCGCCCGAAAAACTGTTTTTT.

The DNA for the CDR3 is TGTGCCAGAGACCGGGCCAAGGGGGGAACCGGGGAGCTGTTTTTT. This sequence encodes CARDRAKGGTGELFF. This chain connects TRBV19 to TRBJ2-2; the D call may be TRBD1 or TRBD2 (6 bases each). V gave up 9 bases and J gave up 5 bases, with 19 bases separating them. This CDR3 contains 15 residues. In germline, CDR1 is LNHDA, CDR2 SQIVND (reference sequence). The variable domain in full, completed from reference TRBV19 and TRBJ2-2, reads DGGITQSPKYLFRKEGQNVTLSCEQNLNHDAMYWYRQDPGQGLRLIYYSQIVNDFQKGDIAEGYSVSREKKESFPLTVTSAQKNPTAFYLCARDRAKGGTGELFFGEGSRLTVL.

The chain recombines TRBV28 with TRBJ2-5; D uncertain. CDR3 length: 13 amino acids. The V gene lost 6 bases and the J gene lost 7 bases, with 15 bases spanning the gap. Per germline, CDR1 MDHEN and CDR2 SYDVKM. In nucleotides, the CDR3 is TGTGCCAGCAGCCTCGGGCAGTTAGGGACCCAGTACTTC. Protein product: CASSLGQLGTQYF. Together with reference TRBV28 and TRBJ2-5, the CDR3 gives the full variable domain: DVKVTQSSRYLVKRTGEKVFLECVQDMDHENMFWYRQDPGLGLRLIYFSYDVKMKEKGDIPEGYSVSREKKERFSLILESASTNQTSMYLCASSLGQLGTQYFGPGTRLLVL.

The chain couples TRBV27 to TRBJ1-5; TRBD1 is a possible D gene (6 bases). There are 16 residues in the CDR3. The V and J ends lost 6 bases and 2 bases respectively, with 17 bases between them. CDR1 is MNHEY, CDR2 SMNVEV, per germline (reference sequence). CDR3 nucleotide sequence: TGTGCCAGCAGCCAACAGGGCCCCCTACGCAATCAGCCCCAGCATTTT. Amino acids: CASSQQGPLRNQPQHF.